This entry concerns a single T cell receptor (beta chain). The study excluded patients with other autoimmune diseases, uncontrolled infections, pregnancy or lactation. Germline V gene data show CDR1 as SGHTA and CDR2 as FQGNSA. There are 13 residues in the CDR3. The V and J ends lost 3 bases and 3 bases respectively, with 9 bases between them. Amplified material comprised TCR beta CDR3 regions derived from RNA transcripts. HTBI primers primed a first-round RT-PCR, and a second-round multiplex PCR followed. Each CDR3 protein gets one entry after TCRdb re-called the multiplex PCR reads with MiXCR. The sample lists about 600,000 distinct CDR3 sequences; 35% to 45% were seen once. These data originate in a study of Graves' ophthalmopathy and Graves' hyperthyroidism. About the study: Stable hyperthyroidism was defined by absence of ophthalmopathy within 18 months of follow-up.

The sample was peripheral blood or thyroid tissue (not recorded which). The rearrangement uses TRBV7-2 and TRBJ2-7, with D uncertain. The origin of this receptor is an adult man with Graves' hyperthyroidism. CDR3 nucleotide sequence: TGTGCCAGCAGCTTGGAGCTAGTCTACGAGCAGTACTTC. Translating it yields CASSLELVYEQYF.